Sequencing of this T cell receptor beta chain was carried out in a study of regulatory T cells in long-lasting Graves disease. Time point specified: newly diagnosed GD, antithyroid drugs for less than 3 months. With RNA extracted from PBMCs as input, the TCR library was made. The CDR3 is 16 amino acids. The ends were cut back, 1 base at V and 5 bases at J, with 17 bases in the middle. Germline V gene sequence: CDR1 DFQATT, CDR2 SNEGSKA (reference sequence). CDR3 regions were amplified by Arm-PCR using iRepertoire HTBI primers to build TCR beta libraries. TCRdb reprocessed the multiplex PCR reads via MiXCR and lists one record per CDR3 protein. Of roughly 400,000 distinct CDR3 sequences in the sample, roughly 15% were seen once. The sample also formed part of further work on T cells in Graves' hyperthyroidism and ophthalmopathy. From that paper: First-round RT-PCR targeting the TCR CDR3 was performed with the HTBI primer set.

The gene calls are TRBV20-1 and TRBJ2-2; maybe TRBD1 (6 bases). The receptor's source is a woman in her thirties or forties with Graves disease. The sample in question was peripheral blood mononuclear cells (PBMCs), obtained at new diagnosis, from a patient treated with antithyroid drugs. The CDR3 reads CSARASPVRGTGELFF. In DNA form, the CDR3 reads TGCAGTGCTAGAGCCTCCCCAGTGAGGGGGACCGGGGAGCTGTTTTTT.